Detailed here is one T cell receptor beta chain. This receptor's antigen is unknown. Base-call qualities are not available, and no considerably larger clone is one nucleotide away. What the time point label conveys for this sample: baseline before first vaccination. Vaccinee samples came from UK trials COV001 and COV002, including a single-blind randomized controlled phase 2/3 trial of AZD1222 (ChAdOx1 nCoV-19) in healthy adults. For TCRbeta chain sequencing, PBMC samples from trial participants were taken at day 0 and at day 28 after the second dose. The CDR3 regions of human TCRbeta chains were analyzed by immunosequencing. The original methods were these. Repertoire TCRs were checked for matches against a reference library of SARS-CoV-2-specific TCRs that had been generated using the MIRA antigen-specificity platform. Breadth was defined as the fraction of unique TCRs that were SARS-CoV-2-associated. Depth was defined as the fraction of total T cells that were SARS-CoV-2-associated. Using the MIRA data, each spike-specific TCR was assigned both to the spike region to which the TCR was reactive and to a CD4 or CD8 class. Log10-transformed breadth and depth values were compared by one-way ANOVA with Sidak's multiple comparisons tests. Here the immuneACCESS table is served through TCRdb, limited to in-frame sequences with V and J called. Missing clones are a known gap in these copies; in checked studies unresolved V genes cover under half, and the rest lacks a known reason. V and J calls and clone size are copied from that table; D and trimming were computed from the DNA. The sample includes about 130,000 clones, with about nine tenths observed a single time. Together, the top ten hold 6.9% of the sample.

The record originates from a study of T cell responses to AZD1222 COVID-19 vaccine (dated by TCRdb to about 2021). The study in broad terms: Because spike-specific TCR depth and breadth did not differ between the two schedules, AZD1222 recipients who got a second dose at roughly 4 weeks were pooled with those who got a second dose at roughly 12 weeks. A total of 240 or so trial participants underwent TCR sequencing, of whom roughly 210 had received two doses of AZD1222 and approximately 25 had received two doses of the MenACWY control vaccine. Trial participants were enrolled by age into 18-55, 56-69 and 70-plus year subgroups, with approximately 150, 30 and 60 TCR-sequenced participants respectively. General conclusions and limits of the study: Most participants were white British and females outnumbered males, and the authors suggested that clonal diversity may have been underestimated. Because no day 14 peak-response samples were available, the repertoires could be characterized only after the peak T cell response. The whole spike protein was spanned by vaccine-associated CD4 TCRs, and dominant responses were seen in regions 160-218 and 743-854. In the small 56-69-year group, the increase in depth fell short of significance, most likely because of low power. Reportedly, close to half of the unique spike-specific TCRs recognized epitopes lying outside the regions that are mutated in the B.1.351 and B.1.1.7 variants. After two AZD1222 doses, spike-specific TCR breadth and depth were significantly higher than at day 0 and than in MenACWY recipients. Conclusions about previously exposed vaccinees are limited, since just 6 or 7 AZD1222 recipients were seropositive for SARS-CoV-2 at baseline.

In the germline V gene, CDR1 corresponds to KGHDR and CDR2 to SFDVKD. Spanning cysteine to phenylalanine, the CDR3 consists of 13 amino acids. The sequence is cut down to CDR3 DNA, 39 bases in frame from base 1. Cut back by 3 bases and 5 bases, the V and J ends lie 9 bases apart. This TCR derives from an adult in good health. The sequence links TRBV24-1 to TRBJ1-1; no confident D gene assignment can be made. This specimen consisted of peripheral blood, obtained on day 0 of AZD1222 vaccination. This receptor carries the CDR3 CATSDPITTEAFF. The DNA sequence reads TGTGCCACCAGTGATCCCATTACTACTGAAGCTTTCTTT.